This T cell receptor beta chain is from a study of identical twins. The CDR3 sequence is 11 residues long. V shed 3 bases and J shed 4 bases, with 4 bases lying between them. Germline V gene lookup returns CDR1 SQVTM and CDR2 ANQGSEA. A remark on this clonotype: What it binds is not known.

Template switching added a universal primer site, and cDNA bore unique molecular identifiers. TCRdb passed the 5' RACE reads through MiXCR, listing each CDR3 protein once. The table includes under 900,000 distinct CDR3 sequences, 9% to 15% detected once. Study-wide findings and caveats: Fewer insertions were carried by abundant cord blood beta clonotypes, but none was seen in memory repertoires. Beta out-of-frame sequences displayed a weaker excess of sharing between twins.

These sequences were also reported in another study, on yellow fever vaccine responses in identical twins.

The sequenced sample consisted of PBMCs. The chain combines TRBV29-1 with TRBJ2-1; D is unresolved. The source is a young woman in good health. The CDR3 region is CSVDVYNEQFF. The DNA for the CDR3 is TGCAGCGTTGATGTGTACAATGAGCAGTTCTTC.